In its sample, the clone carrying this TCR beta chain was seen once. Antigen: not known. This sample stems from a study of T cell responses to AZD1222 COVID-19 vaccine. Regarding the study as a whole: Just five to seven people given AZD1222 tested seropositive at baseline. Unmutated regions of variants are reportedly targeted by nearly half of spike-specific TCRs. The donors showed a predominance of white British ancestry and of females, with possible underestimation of clonal diversity.

Second doses that came at about 4 or about 12 weeks were put together. This CDR3 has 19 residues. V shed 5 bases and J 3 bases; nucleotides not matched to a gene: 22. Germline V CDR1 and CDR2: SEHNR, FQNEAQ (reference sequence). Only in-frame clones appear in the TCRdb table, and some are missing; sequencing was by immunoSEQ multiplex PCR. This sample has tens of thousands of clones, with roughly 90% found just once. V is TRBV7-9 and J is TRBJ2-7; 7 nucleotides agree with TRBD1. This receptor was obtained from an adult who received the AZD1222 COVID-19 vaccine. The material was peripheral blood, obtained 28 days after the second AZD1222 dose. The CDR3 sequence is CASSRLPTGPLLLDYEQYF. The CDR3 DNA reads TGTGCCAGCAGCCGACTTCCGACAGGGCCCCTTCTCCTCGACTACGAGCAGTACTTC.